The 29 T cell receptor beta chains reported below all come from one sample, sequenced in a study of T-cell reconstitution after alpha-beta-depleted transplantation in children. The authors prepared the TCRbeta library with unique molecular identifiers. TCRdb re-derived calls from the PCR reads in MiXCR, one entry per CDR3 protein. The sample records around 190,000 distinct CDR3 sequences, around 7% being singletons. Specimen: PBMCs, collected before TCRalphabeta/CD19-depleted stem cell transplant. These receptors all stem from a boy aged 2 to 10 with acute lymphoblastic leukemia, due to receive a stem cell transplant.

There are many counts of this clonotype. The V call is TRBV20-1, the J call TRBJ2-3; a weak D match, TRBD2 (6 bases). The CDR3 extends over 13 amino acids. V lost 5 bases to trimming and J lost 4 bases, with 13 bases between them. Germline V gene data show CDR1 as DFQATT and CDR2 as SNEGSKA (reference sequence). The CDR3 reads CSAVAGRSDTQYF. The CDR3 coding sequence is TGCAGTGCTGTTGCAGGGAGGTCAGATACGCAGTATTTT.

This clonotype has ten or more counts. CDR3 DNA sequence: TGTGCCACCAGTGAAGCCGGGACAGACTACAATGAGCAGTTCTTC. Translation gives CATSEAGTDYNEQFF. This sequence joins TRBV24-1 and TRBJ2-1; 7 nucleotides align to TRBD1. This CDR3 has 15 amino acids. Trimming at V came to 4 bases and at J to 3 bases, leaving 5 bases not matched to a gene. Germline CDR1 and CDR2: KGHDR and SFDVKD.

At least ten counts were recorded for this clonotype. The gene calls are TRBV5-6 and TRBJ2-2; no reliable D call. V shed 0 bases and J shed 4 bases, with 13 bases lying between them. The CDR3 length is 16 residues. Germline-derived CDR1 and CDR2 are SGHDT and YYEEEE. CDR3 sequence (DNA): TGTGCCAGCAGCTTGGGACCCCGACCGAGCACCGGGGAGCTGTTTTTT. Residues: CASSLGPRPSTGELFF.

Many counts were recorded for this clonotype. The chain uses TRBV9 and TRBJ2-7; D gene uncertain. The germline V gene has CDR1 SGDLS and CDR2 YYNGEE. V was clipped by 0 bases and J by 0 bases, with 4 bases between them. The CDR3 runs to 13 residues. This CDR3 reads CASSVGASYEQYF. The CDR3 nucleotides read TGTGCCAGCAGCGTAGGGGCCTCCTACGAGCAGTACTTC.

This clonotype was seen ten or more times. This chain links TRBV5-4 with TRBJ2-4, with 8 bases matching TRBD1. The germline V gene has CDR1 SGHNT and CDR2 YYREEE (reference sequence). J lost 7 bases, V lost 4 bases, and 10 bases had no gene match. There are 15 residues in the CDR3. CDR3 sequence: CASSTDRGRGNIQYF. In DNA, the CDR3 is TGTGCCAGCAGCACCGACAGGGGTAGGGGGAACATTCAGTACTTC.

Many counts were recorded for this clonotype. The CDR3 is CASSLGSNSVLHTDTQYF. The CDR3 DNA follows: TGTGCCAGCAGTTTGGGATCTAACAGCGTTCTCCACACAGATACGCAGTATTTT. The chain carries TRBV28 and TRBJ2-3, with D uncertain. In germline, CDR1 is MDHEN, CDR2 SYDVKM. V lost 3 bases, J lost 2 bases, and 21 bases lay in between. The length of the CDR3 is 18 residues.

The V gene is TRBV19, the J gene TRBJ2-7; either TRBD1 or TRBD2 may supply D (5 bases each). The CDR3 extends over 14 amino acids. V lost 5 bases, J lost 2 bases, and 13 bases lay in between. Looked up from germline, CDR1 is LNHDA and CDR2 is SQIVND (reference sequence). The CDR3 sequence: CASSPRDGPYEQYF. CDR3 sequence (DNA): TGTGCCAGTAGTCCCCGGGACGGACCCTACGAGCAGTACTTC.

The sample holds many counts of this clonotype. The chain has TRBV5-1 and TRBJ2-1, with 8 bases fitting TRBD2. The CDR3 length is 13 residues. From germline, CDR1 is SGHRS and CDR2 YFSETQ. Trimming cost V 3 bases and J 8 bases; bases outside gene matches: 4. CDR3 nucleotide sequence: TGCGCCAGCAGCTACGGGACTAGGGATGAGCAGTTCTTC. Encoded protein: CASSYGTRDEQFF.

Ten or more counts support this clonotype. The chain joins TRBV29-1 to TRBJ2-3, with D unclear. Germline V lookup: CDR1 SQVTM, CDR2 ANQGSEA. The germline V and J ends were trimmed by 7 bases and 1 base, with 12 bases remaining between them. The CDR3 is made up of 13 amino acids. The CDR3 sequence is CSAQVSGTDTQYF. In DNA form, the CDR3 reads TGCAGCGCGCAAGTATCTGGCACAGATACGCAGTATTTT.

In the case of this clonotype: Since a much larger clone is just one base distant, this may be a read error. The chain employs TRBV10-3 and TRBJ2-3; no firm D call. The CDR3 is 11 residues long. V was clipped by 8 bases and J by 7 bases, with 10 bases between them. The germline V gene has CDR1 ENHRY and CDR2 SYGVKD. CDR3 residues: CAIGPQYTQYF. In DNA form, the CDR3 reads TGTGCCATCGGCCCTCAATATACGCAGTATTTT.

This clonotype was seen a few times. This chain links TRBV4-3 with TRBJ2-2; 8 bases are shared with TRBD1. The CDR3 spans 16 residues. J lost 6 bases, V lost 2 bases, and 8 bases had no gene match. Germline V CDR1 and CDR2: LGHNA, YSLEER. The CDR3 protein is CASSQFGQGPAGELFF. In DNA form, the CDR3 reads TGCGCCAGCAGCCAATTTGGACAGGGCCCAGCCGGGGAGCTGTTTTTT.

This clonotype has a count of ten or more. CDR3 amino acids: CSVASGMNTEAFF. The CDR3 region has the DNA TGCAGCGTTGCTTCGGGGATGAACACTGAAGCTTTCTTT. This chain joins TRBV29-1 and TRBJ1-1; no reliable D call. V lost 4 bases and J lost 0, with 9 bases in between. CDR3 size: 13 residues. Germline CDR1 and CDR2: SQVTM and ANQGSEA. The complete variable domain, with remaining parts taken from reference TRBV29-1 and TRBJ1-1, reads SAVISQKPSRDICQRGTSLTIQCQVDSQVTMMFWYRQQPGQSLTLIATANQGSEATYESGFVIDKFPISRPNLTFSTLTVSNMSPEDSSIYLCSVASGMNTEAFFGQGTRLTVV.

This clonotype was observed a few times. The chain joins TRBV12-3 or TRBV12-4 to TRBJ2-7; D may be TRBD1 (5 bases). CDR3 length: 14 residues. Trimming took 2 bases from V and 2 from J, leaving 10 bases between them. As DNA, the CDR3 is TGTGCCAGCAGTTTACGGGCAGGGCCCTACGAGCAGTACTTC. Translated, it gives CASSLRAGPYEQYF.

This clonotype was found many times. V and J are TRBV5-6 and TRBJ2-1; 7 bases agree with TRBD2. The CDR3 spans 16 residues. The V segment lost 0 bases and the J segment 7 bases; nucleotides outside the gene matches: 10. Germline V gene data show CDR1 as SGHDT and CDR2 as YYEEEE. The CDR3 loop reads CASSLEGRDKRNEQFF. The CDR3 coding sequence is TGTGCCAGCAGCTTGGAGGGGAGGGATAAGCGGAATGAGCAGTTCTTC.

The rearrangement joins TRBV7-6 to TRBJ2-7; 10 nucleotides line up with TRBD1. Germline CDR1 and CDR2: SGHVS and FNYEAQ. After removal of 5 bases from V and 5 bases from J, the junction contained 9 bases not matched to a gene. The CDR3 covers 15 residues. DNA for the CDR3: TGTGCCAGCAGCGGCCCCGGGACAGGGGACCACGAGCAGTACTTC. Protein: CASSGPGTGDHEQYF.

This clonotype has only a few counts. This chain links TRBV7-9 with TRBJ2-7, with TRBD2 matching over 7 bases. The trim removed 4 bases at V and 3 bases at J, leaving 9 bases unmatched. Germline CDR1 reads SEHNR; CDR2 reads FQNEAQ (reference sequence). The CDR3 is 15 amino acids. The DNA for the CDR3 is TGTGCCAGCAGCTCCCCGACTAGCAGACTCTACGAGCAGTACTTC. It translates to CASSSPTSRLYEQYF.

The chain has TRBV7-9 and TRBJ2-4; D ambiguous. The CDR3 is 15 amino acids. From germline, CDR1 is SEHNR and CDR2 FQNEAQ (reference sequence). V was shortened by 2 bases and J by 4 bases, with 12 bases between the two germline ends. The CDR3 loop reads CASSLLAGDKNIQYF. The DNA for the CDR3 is TGTGCCAGCAGCTTATTGGCTGGGGATAAAAACATTCAGTACTTC.

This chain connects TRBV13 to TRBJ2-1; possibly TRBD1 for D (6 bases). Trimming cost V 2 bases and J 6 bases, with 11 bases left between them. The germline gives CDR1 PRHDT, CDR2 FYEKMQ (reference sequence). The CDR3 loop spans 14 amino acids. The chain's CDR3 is CASSLRGQRNEQFF. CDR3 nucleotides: TGTGCCAGCAGCTTAAGGGGACAACGCAATGAGCAGTTCTTC. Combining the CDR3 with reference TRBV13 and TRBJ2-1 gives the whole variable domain AAGVIQSPRHLIKEKRETATLKCYPIPRHDTVYWYQQGPGQDPQFLISFYEKMQSDKGSIPDRFSAQQFSDYHSELNMSSLELGDSALYFCASSLRGQRNEQFFGPGTRLTVL.

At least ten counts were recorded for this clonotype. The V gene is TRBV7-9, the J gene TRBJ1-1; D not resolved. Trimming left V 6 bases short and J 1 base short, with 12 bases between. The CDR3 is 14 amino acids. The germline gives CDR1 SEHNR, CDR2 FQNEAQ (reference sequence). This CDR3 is CASRGPWGNTEAFF. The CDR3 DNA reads TGTGCCAGCAGGGGTCCTTGGGGGAACACTGAAGCTTTCTTT.

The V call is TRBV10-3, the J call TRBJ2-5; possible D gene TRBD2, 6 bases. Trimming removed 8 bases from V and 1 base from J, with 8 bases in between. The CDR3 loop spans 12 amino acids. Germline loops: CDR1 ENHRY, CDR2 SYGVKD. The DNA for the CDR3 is TGTGCCATCCGGGACTCCCAAGAGACCCAGTACTTC. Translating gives CAIRDSQETQYF.

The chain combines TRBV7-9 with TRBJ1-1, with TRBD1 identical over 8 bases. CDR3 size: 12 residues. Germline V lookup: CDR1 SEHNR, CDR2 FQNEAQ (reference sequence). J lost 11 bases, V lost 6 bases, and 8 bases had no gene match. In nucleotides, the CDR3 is TGTGCCAGCAGTTCAATCACAGGGGGGGCTTTCTTT. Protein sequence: CASSSITGGAFF.

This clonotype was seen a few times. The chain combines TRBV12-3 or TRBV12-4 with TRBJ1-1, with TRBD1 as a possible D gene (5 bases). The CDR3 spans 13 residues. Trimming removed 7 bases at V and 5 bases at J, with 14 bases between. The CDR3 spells CASTHRGNTEAFF. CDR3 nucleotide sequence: TGTGCCAGCACTCACCGGGGGAATACTGAAGCTTTCTTT.

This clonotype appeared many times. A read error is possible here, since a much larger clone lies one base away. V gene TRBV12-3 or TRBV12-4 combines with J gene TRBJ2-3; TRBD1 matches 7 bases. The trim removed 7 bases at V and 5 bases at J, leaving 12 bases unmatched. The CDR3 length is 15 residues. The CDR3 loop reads CASIFRDSEVDTQYF. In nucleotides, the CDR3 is TGTGCCAGCATTTTCCGGGACAGCGAGGTAGATACGCAGTATTTT.

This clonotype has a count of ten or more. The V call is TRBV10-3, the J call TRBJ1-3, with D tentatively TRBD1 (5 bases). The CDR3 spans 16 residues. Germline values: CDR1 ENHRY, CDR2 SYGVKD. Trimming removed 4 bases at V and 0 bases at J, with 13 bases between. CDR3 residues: CAISGPTVASGNTIYF. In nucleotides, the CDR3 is TGTGCCATCAGTGGCCCGACAGTTGCCTCTGGAAACACCATATATTTT.

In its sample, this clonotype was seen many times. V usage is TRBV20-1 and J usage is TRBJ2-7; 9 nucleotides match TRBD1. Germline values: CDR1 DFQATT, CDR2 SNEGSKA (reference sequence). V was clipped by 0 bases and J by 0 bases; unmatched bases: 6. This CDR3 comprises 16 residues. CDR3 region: CSARDPGTGYSYEQYF. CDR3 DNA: TGCAGTGCTAGAGATCCGGGGACAGGGTACTCCTACGAGCAGTACTTC.

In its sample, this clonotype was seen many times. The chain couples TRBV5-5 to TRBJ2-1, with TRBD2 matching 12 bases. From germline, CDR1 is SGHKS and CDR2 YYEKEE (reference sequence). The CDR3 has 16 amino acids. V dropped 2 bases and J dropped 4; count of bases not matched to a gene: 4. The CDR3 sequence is CASSLVLAGGYNEQFF. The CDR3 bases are TGTGCCAGCAGCTTAGTCCTAGCGGGGGGGTACAATGAGCAGTTCTTC.

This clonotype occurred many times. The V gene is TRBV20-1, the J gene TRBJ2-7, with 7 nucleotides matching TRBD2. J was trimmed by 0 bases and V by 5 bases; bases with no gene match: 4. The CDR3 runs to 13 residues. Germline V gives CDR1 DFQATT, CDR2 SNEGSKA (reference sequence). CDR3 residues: CSAPSGSSYEQYF. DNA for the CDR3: TGCAGTGCTCCTAGCGGAAGCTCCTACGAGCAGTACTTC.

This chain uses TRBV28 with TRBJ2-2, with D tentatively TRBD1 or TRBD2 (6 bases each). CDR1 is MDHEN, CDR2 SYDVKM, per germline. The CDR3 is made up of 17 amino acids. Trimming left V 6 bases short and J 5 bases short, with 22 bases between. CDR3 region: CASRPLPGGAKTGELFF. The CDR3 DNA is TGTGCCAGCAGACCACTACCCGGGGGCGCTAAGACCGGGGAGCTGTTTTTT. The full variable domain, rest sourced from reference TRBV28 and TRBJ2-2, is DVKVTQSSRYLVKRTGEKVFLECVQDMDHENMFWYRQDPGLGLRLIYFSYDVKMKEKGDIPEGYSVSREKKERFSLILESASTNQTSMYLCASRPLPGGAKTGELFFGEGSRLTVL.

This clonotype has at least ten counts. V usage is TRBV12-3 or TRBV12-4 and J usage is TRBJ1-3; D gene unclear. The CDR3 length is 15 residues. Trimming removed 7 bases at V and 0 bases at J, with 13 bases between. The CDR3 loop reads CASTLRELSGNTIYF. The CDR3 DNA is TGTGCCAGCACCCTAAGGGAACTCTCTGGAAACACCATATATTTT.